This entry concerns a single TCR beta chain. Its antigen remains undetermined. Read data end 3 residues before the CDR3 end; the end is taken from the germline J gene. From a lookup of the germline V gene (reference sequence), CDR1 and CDR2 are LNHDA and SQIVND. The CDR3 starts with the cysteine, ends with the phenylalanine, and has 14 residues. The 33 bases shown cover part of the CDR3, and their frame starts at base 1. Trimming takes 5 bases from V and 3 bases from J, and the germline ends sit 14 bases apart. For TCRbeta CDR3 sequencing, genomic DNA from the sorted cells was extracted using the QIAGEN DNeasy Blood and Tissue Kit. High-throughput TCRbeta CDR3 sequencing, including PCR amplification with bias correction and internal controls, was performed commercially through immunoSEQ. Per the authors' processing: Unique productive TCRbeta sequences were defined by CDR3 nucleotide sequence when primers matched and otherwise by CDR3 amino acid sequence together with Vbeta and Jbeta genes. To correct for sorting error, sequences found in more than one sorted population at a frequency ratio of 2:1 or less were discarded, and the remaining shared sequences were assigned to the population with the higher frequency. A sequence was defined as donor-reactive if the sequence was expanded at least 5-fold in CFSE-low cells compared with unstimulated cells and had a frequency of at least 0.01% in CFSE-low cells. Jensen-Shannon divergence, calculated on the top 100 TCRbeta sequences ranked by frequency, was used to quantify repertoire divergence. When a sample had multiple sequencing runs, each run was corrected for sorting error separately and the runs were then pooled. Entries here come from immuneACCESS through TCRdb and include only in-frame sequences with V and J called. Some clones fail to appear in such tables; in the studies checked, an unresolved V gene covers under half of the shortfall, and the cause of the remainder is unknown. That table is the source of V, J and clone size, and D and trimming were worked out from the DNA. The table kept for this sample lists about 30,000 clones. About an eighth of the sample comes from the top ten.

The source of the sample is a study of Tregs in tolerant kidney transplant recipients (dated by TCRdb to the late 2010s). Notes on the research overall: Transplants used related donors with nonmyeloablative bone marrow transplantation; mixed chimerism was transient in the human trials. The study applied TCRbeta sequencing to find donor-specific regulatory T cells before combined kidney and bone marrow transplantation and then followed those same cells after transplant. General findings and caveats noted by the study authors: The most biologically relevant and donor-specific TCRbeta repertoire appeared to be identified by expanding Tregs with activated donor B cells. For some patients, the PCR primers changed as time went on, which meant samples from those patients could not be compared with one another at the nucleotide level. Biological reproducibility was not examined directly, but technical replication error appeared to be minimal. Donor-specific Treg expansion was found to exceed global Treg expansion in tolerant patients, suggesting antigen-driven rather than nonspecific expansion. The study was limited by small patient numbers, and the findings need validation in larger populations and under other immunosuppression protocols.

The sample's time point label, in plain terms: blood sample drawn before combined kidney and bone marrow transplant. Thawed PBMCs were FACS-sorted into unstimulated Tregs (CD4+CD25+CD127-), CD4+ non-Tregs (CD4+CD25-), CD4 cells and CD8 cells. The patients were 4 recipients of combined kidney and bone marrow transplants from the ITN036ST trial, and samples were available only for these trial subjects. Healthy control blood was processed by Ficoll density gradient to PBMCs and cryopreserved; patient PBMCs were collected before and after transplant. The chain employs TRBV19 and TRBJ2-7; the D gene is perhaps TRBD2, from 7 matching bases. The TCR was taken from a human donor who received a combined kidney and bone marrow transplant. Here the sequenced sample was CD8+ T cells from blood, taken before the transplant. The CDR3 loop reads CASSPRGGRYEQYF. CDR3 bases read: TGTGCCAGTAGTCCTCGCGGGGGCCGCTACGAG.